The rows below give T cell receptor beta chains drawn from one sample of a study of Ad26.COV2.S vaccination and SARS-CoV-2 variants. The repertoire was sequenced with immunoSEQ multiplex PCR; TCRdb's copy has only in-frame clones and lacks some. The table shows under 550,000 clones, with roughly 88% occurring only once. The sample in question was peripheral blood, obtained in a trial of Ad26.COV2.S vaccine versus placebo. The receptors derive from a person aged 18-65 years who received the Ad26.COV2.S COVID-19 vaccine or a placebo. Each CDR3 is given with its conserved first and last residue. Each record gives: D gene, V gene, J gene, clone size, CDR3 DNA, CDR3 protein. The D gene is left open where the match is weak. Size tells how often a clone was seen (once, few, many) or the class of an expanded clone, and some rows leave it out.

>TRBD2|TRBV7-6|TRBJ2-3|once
TGTGCCAGCAGCTTAGCGGGTAGCGGGGGGCGTTTAGATACGCAGTATTTT
CASSLAGSGGRLDTQYF
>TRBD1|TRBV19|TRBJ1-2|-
TGTGCCAGTAGTGGAAGGACAGGGGGCGCCTATGGCTACACCTTC
CASSGRTGGAYGYTF
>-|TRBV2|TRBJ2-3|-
TGTGCCAGCACCCTGGGTGGGCCATATACGCAGTATTTT
CASTLGGPYTQYF
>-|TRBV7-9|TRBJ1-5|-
TGTGCCAGCAGCTTAGGAGACGCTAATCAGCCCCAGCATTTT
CASSLGDANQPQHF
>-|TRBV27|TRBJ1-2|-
TGTGCCAGCAGTTCCCTCACCACAGGGAACTATGGCTACACCTTC
CASSSLTTGNYGYTF
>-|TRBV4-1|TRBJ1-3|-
TGCGCCAGCAGCCAAGTTGGCGAGAGGTTTATATTCAGAAACACCATATATTTT
CASSQVGERFIFRNTIYF
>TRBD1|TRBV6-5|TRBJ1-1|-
TGTGCCAGCAGCCGGACAGGGGGCTTGGACACTGAAGCTTTCTTT
CASSRTGGLDTEAFF
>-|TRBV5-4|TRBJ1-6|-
TGTGCCAGCAGCTGGGGGGGGAACAGGTCTTCACCCCTCCACTTT
CASSWGGNRSSPLHF
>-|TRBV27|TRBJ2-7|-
TGTGCCAGCAGTTTAGTGGCAACCAGAAGCTACGAGCAGTACTTC
CASSLVATRSYEQYF
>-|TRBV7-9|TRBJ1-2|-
TGTGCCAGCAGCTTCGACAGCTATGGCTACACCTTC
CASSFDSYGYTF
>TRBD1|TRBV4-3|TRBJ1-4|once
TGCGCCAGCAGCCACGAGCAGGGGGCTAATGAAAAACTGTTTTTT
CASSHEQGANEKLFF
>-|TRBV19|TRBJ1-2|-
TGTGCCAGTAGTATAGATTATCCCCGCCCAGGGGCTTTTGGTGGCTACACCTTC
CASSIDYPRPGAFGGYTF
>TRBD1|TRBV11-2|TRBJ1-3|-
TGTGCCAGCAGCTCTCTGAGGGACAGGGCTGGAAACACCATATATTTT
CASSSLRDRAGNTIYF
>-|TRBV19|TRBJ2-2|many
TGTGCCAGTAGTATAGACGGTGCGAACACCGGGGAGCTGTTTTTT
CASSIDGANTGELFF
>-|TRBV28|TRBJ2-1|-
TGTGCCAGCAGTTTGGATGGGGGAACCTACAATGAGCAGTTCTTC
CASSLDGGTYNEQFF
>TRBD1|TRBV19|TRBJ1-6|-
TGTGCCAGTAGTAGGGGGGACAGGGGGAATTCACCCCTCCACTTT
CASSRGDRGNSPLHF
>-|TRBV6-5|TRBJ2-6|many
TGTGCCAGCAGTTCAGGGGCCTCTGGGGCCAACGTCCTGACTTTC
CASSSGASGANVLTF
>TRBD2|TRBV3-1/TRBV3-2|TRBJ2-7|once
TGTGCCAGCAGGGAGACGGGGGGCTCCTACGAGCAGTACTTC
CASRETGGSYEQYF
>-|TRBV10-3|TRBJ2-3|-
TGTGCCACACAGCCAGGAGCAGATACGCAGTATTTT
CATQPGADTQYF
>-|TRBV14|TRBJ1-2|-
TGTGCCAGCAATTCATGGGCAGAAGGGGACTATGGCTACACCTTC
CASNSWAEGDYGYTF
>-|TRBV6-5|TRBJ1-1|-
TGTGCCAGCACCGGGACCTTGAACACTGAAGCTTTCTTT
CASTGTLNTEAFF
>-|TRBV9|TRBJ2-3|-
TGTGCCAGCAGCCCCTGGGACGGACCTAGCACAGATACGCAGTATTTT
CASSPWDGPSTDTQYF
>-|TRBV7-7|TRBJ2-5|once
TGTGCCAGCAGCTTAGCGGGGACGAACCAAGAGACCCAGTACTTC
CASSLAGTNQETQYF
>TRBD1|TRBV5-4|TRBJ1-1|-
TGTGCCAGCAGCGTGAGGACAGGCCTCAACACTGAAGCTTTCTTT
CASSVRTGLNTEAFF
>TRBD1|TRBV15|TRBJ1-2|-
TGTGCCACCAGCAGAGGGGACAGGGGGAGGGGCTACACCTTC
CATSRGDRGRGYTF
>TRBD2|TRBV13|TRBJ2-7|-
TGTGCCAGCAGCTTTCGATCGGGGGGGAATTTTTACGAGCAGTACTTC
CASSFRSGGNFYEQYF
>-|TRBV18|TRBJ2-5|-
TGTGCCAGCTCACCAAGCCCCGGGGAACGAAGAGGGGAGTACCAAGAGACCCAGTACTTC
CASSPSPGERRGEYQETQYF
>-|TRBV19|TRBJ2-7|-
TGTGCCAGTAGTATCCTGGGGGCGGATTTCTACGAGCAGTACTTC
CASSILGADFYEQYF
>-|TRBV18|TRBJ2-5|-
TGTGCCAGCTCACCACCGGGCAGGGCAGAAAAGTACTTC
CASSPPGRAEKYF
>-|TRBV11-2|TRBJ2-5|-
TGTGCCAGCAGCTTAGTGGCGTTGGAGACCCAGTACTTC
CASSLVALETQYF
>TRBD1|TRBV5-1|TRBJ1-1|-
TGCGCCAGCAGCTTGACAGGGACAGGGAACACTGAAGCTTTCTTT
CASSLTGTGNTEAFF
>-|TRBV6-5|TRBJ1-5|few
TGTGCCAGCAGTTACTCGTCAGGGGTTGGGCAGCCCCAGCATTTT
CASSYSSGVGQPQHF
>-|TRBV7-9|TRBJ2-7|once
TGTGCCAGCAGCTTTTCCTCCTACGAGCAGTACTTC
CASSFSSYEQYF
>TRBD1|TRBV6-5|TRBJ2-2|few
TGTGCCAGCAGTATTGGACAGGGCCCCGGGGAGCTGTTTTTT
CASSIGQGPGELFF
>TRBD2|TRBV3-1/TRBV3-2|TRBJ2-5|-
TGTGCCAGCAGCCAAGCGCGGGGGGTGGAGACCCAGTACTTC
CASSQARGVETQYF
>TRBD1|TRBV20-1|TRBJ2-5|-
TGCAGTGCTAGTCAAACAGGGGTTTGGGAGACCCAGTACTTC
CSASQTGVWETQYF
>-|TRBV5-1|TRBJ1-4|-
TGCGCCAGCAGCTTGGAGGGGAGGGGTGAAAAACTGTTTTTT
CASSLEGRGEKLFF
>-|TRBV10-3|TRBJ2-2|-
TGTGCCATCAGTGATGGGGATATTTGGACCGGGGAGCTGTTTTTT
CAISDGDIWTGELFF
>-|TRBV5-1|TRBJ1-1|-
TGCGCCAGCAGCTTGGGATTCGGGACCACTGAAGCTTTCTTT
CASSLGFGTTEAFF
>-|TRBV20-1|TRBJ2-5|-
TGCAGTGCTAGTTCATGGGCCTGGGAAGAGACCCAGTACTTC
CSASSWAWEETQYF
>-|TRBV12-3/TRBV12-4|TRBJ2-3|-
TGTGCCAGCAGTTTCGCCCCGAAAGATACGCAGTATTTT
CASSFAPKDTQYF
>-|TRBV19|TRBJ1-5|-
TGTGCCAGTAGTATCCCGGGCCTAAGCCAGCCCCAGCATTTT
CASSIPGLSQPQHF
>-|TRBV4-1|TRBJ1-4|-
TGCGCCAGCAGCCAGGCCACGGTCGGGGGGCAAGGAGAAAAACTGTTTTTT
CASSQATVGGQGEKLFF
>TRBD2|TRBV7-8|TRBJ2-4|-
TGTGCCAGCAGCTTAGACGAGCGGGGGGTGACCAAAAACATTCAGTACTTC
CASSLDERGVTKNIQYF
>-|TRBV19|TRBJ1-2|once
TGTGCCAGTAGTATAGCAACAGGATCAGCCTATGGCTACACCTTC
CASSIATGSAYGYTF